The clone carrying this TCR beta chain was counted at least ten times. This CDR3 contains 17 residues. The V gene end was trimmed by 7 bases and the J gene end by 8 bases; junction bases not matched to a gene: 12. A 10-nucleotide random UMI tagged transcripts in template-switch 5'RACE cDNA synthesis. TCRdb processed the 5' RACE reads anew with MiXCR; each CDR3 protein has one entry. The sample carries approximately 40,000 distinct CDR3 sequences, 3.8% recorded once. This record comes from a study of neurological immune-mediated disorders. What was sequenced was PBMCs. The J gene is TRBJ2-1, the V gene TRBV12-3 or TRBV12-4; 15 bases map to TRBD2. This receptor was obtained from a man between 25 and 39 years old with multiple sclerosis. CDR3 nucleotide sequence: TGTGCCAGCACTAGGACTAGCGGGGGGGTTTTTACTGATGAGCAGTTCTTC. Residues: CASTRTSGGVFTDEQFF.